This TCR beta chain was sequenced in a study of blood T cell repertoires in COVID-19. Profiling relied on immunoSEQ multiplex PCR, and the TCRdb table lists in-frame clones only, not all of them. The sample has fewer than 150,000 clones, 84% seen once. Germline V CDR1 and CDR2: SGHNT, YYREEE (reference sequence). This CDR3 comprises 15 residues. V lost 2 bases and J lost 6, with 14 bases in between. This clonotype was obtained from a woman older than 75 in a cohort sampled during active or convalescent COVID-19. The chain has TRBV5-4 and TRBJ2-2; D gene ambiguous. Specimen: peripheral blood. The CDR3 sequence: CASSFAADLSGELFF. The DNA for the CDR3 is TGTGCCAGCAGCTTCGCGGCAGACCTCTCCGGGGAGCTGTTTTTT.